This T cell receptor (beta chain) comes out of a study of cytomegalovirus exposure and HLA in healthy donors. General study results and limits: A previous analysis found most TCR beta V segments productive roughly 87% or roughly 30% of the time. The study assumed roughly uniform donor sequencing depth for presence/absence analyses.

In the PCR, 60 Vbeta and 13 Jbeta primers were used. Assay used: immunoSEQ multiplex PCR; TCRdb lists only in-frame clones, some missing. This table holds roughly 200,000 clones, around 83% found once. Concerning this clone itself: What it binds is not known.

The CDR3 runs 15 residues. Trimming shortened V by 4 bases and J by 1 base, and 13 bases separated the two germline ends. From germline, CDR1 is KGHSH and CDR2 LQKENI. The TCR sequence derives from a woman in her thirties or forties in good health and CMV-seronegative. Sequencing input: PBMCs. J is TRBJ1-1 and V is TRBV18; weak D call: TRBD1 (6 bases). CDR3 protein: CASSRGRGENTEAFF. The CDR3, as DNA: TGTGCCAGCTCACGGGGCAGGGGAGAGAACACTGAAGCTTTCTTT.